This TCR beta chain was retrieved from a study of read filtering for tumor transcriptome and immune sequencing. The overall study: By R-ISS, stages I, II and III held 8, 16 and 7 patients.

CDR3 length: 17 residues. Molecular barcoded adaptors covering alpha/delta and beta/gamma chains were used on about 0.4 ug RNA. TCRdb reprocessed the reads via MiXCR and lists one record per CDR3 protein. The sample includes 30,000 to 35,000 distinct CDR3 sequences, around 20% of them seen just once. Sampling of bone marrow took place during active disease in every patient. The chain links TRBV21-1 to TRBJ2-1; the table calls TRBD2, which could not be checked here. TRBV21-1 represents a pseudogene. Sample: a population of CD138-negative cells sorted from bone marrow. This TCR was sampled from a donor older than 35 with multiple myeloma. The CDR3 bases are TGTGCCACCATGGAAACAGCGGGAGACACGACCGCCAATGAGCAGTTCTTC. This sequence encodes CATMETAGDTTANEQFF.